Listed below are T cell receptor beta chains from one sample, sequenced in a study of T-cell reconstitution after alpha-beta-depleted transplantation in children. Via MiXCR, TCRdb re-called the PCR reads, giving one row per CDR3 protein. Among roughly 500,000 distinct CDR3 sequences listed, roughly 33% were seen once. The input for sequencing was PBMCs from the stem cell graft donor, taken from the stem cell graft. These receptors came from a human donor who donated a stem cell graft to a child with aplastic anemia. The CDR3 runs from the conserved cysteine through the conserved F or W. The D gene is left open where the match is weak. Expanded clones get a size class; other rows say once, few or many, or leave the size out.

d_gene: -; j_gene: TRBJ2-3; v_gene: TRBV7-6; abundance: -; CDR3aa: CASSPELGTDTQYF; CDR3nt: TGTGCCAGCAGCCCGGAGCTAGGCACAGATACGCAGTATTTT
d_gene: TRBD1; j_gene: TRBJ1-5; v_gene: TRBV6-2/TRBV6-3; abundance: -; CDR3aa: CASSSTSTGGWDQPQHF; CDR3nt: TGTGCCAGCAGTTCGACTTCGACAGGGGGCTGGGATCAGCCCCAGCATTTT
d_gene: -; j_gene: TRBJ2-1; v_gene: TRBV4-1; abundance: once; CDR3aa: CASSQDHGRLLEQFF; CDR3nt: TGCGCCAGCAGCCAAGATCATGGGCGGCTACTCGAGCAGTTCTTC
d_gene: -; j_gene: TRBJ1-1; v_gene: TRBV5-1; abundance: -; CDR3aa: CASSLAPGANMNTEAFF; CDR3nt: TGCGCCAGCAGCTTGGCCCCGGGGGCGAACATGAACACTGAAGCTTTCTTT
d_gene: TRBD2; j_gene: TRBJ2-1; v_gene: TRBV6-6; abundance: -; CDR3aa: CASSYASGRINEQFF; CDR3nt: TGTGCCAGCAGTTACGCTAGCGGGAGGATCAATGAGCAGTTCTTC
d_gene: -; j_gene: TRBJ2-7; v_gene: TRBV6-5; abundance: few; CDR3aa: CASSTTSTYEQYF; CDR3nt: TGTGCCAGCAGCACTACCTCCACCTACGAGCAGTACTTC
d_gene: -; j_gene: TRBJ2-5; v_gene: TRBV7-9; abundance: -; CDR3aa: CASSLGFGLDPETQYF; CDR3nt: TGTGCCAGCAGCTTAGGATTCGGCTTGGATCCCGAGACCCAGTACTTC
d_gene: -; j_gene: TRBJ1-6; v_gene: TRBV6-1; abundance: -; CDR3aa: CASSERGNSPLHF; CDR3nt: TGTGCCAGCAGTGAACGGGGTAATTCACCCCTCCACTTT
d_gene: -; j_gene: TRBJ2-3; v_gene: TRBV29-1; abundance: -; CDR3aa: CSVEDTTDTQYF; CDR3nt: TGCAGCGTTGAAGACACCACAGATACGCAGTATTTT
d_gene: -; j_gene: TRBJ2-1; v_gene: TRBV30; abundance: few; CDR3aa: CAWSPVDRSNEQFF; CDR3nt: TGTGCCTGGAGTCCCGTTGACAGGTCCAATGAGCAGTTCTTC
d_gene: -; j_gene: TRBJ1-2; v_gene: TRBV6-1; abundance: few; CDR3aa: CASRPRPLPHGYTF; CDR3nt: TGTGCCAGCAGACCACGTCCCTTACCCCATGGCTACACCTTC
d_gene: -; j_gene: TRBJ2-5; v_gene: TRBV5-1; abundance: -; CDR3aa: CASSPVSVQETQYF; CDR3nt: TGCGCCAGCAGCCCCGTTAGCGTCCAAGAGACCCAGTACTTC
d_gene: TRBD2; j_gene: TRBJ2-1; v_gene: TRBV9; abundance: -; CDR3aa: CASSALGTSGRPPFF; CDR3nt: TGTGCCAGCAGCGCCCTCGGGACTAGCGGGAGACCCCCGTTCTTC
d_gene: TRBD1; j_gene: TRBJ2-7; v_gene: TRBV6-5; abundance: -; CDR3aa: CASSSDRAGVGDYEQYF; CDR3nt: TGTGCCAGCAGTTCGGACAGGGCTGGTGTGGGGGATTACGAGCAGTACTTC
d_gene: -; j_gene: TRBJ1-1; v_gene: TRBV18; abundance: -; CDR3aa: CASSGQPQLNTEAFF; CDR3nt: TGTGCCAGCTCAGGACAGCCCCAATTAAACACTGAAGCTTTCTTT
d_gene: TRBD2; j_gene: TRBJ2-1; v_gene: TRBV20-1; abundance: -; CDR3aa: CSLGRENANEQFF; CDR3nt: TGCTCTCTAGGGCGGGAGAATGCAAATGAGCAGTTCTTC
d_gene: -; j_gene: TRBJ1-2; v_gene: TRBV20-1; abundance: few; CDR3aa: CSARGAGAGPNYGYTF; CDR3nt: TGCAGTGCTAGAGGGGCAGGGGCAGGACCTAACTATGGCTACACCTTC
d_gene: -; j_gene: TRBJ1-4; v_gene: TRBV12-3/TRBV12-4; abundance: once; CDR3aa: CASSPYSPTNEKLFF; CDR3nt: TGTGCCAGCAGTCCGTACAGTCCAACTAATGAAAAACTGTTTTTT
d_gene: -; j_gene: TRBJ1-2; v_gene: TRBV4-3; abundance: -; CDR3aa: CASSQDGAYGYTF; CDR3nt: TGCGCCAGCAGCCAAGACGGGGCTTATGGCTACACCTTC
d_gene: -; j_gene: TRBJ2-3; v_gene: TRBV7-9; abundance: -; CDR3aa: CASSWGMSTDTQYF; CDR3nt: TGTGCCAGCAGCTGGGGGATGAGCACAGATACGCAGTATTTT
d_gene: TRBD2; j_gene: TRBJ2-5; v_gene: TRBV6-1; abundance: -; CDR3aa: CASSTRASGSWETQYF; CDR3nt: TGTGCCAGCAGTACCCGGGCTAGCGGGAGCTGGGAGACCCAGTACTTC
d_gene: -; j_gene: TRBJ2-1; v_gene: TRBV5-4; abundance: -; CDR3aa: CASSPGTAPQGQFF; CDR3nt: TGTGCCAGCAGCCCCGGGACCGCTCCTCAAGGGCAGTTCTTC
d_gene: TRBD1; j_gene: TRBJ1-2; v_gene: TRBV28; abundance: -; CDR3aa: CASSSQGASAYGYTF; CDR3nt: TGTGCCAGCAGTTCACAGGGGGCGTCGGCCTATGGCTACACCTTC
d_gene: -; j_gene: TRBJ1-1; v_gene: TRBV12-5; abundance: -; CDR3aa: CASGSARDTEAFF; CDR3nt: TGTGCTAGTGGTTCCGCGAGGGACACTGAAGCTTTCTTT
d_gene: -; j_gene: TRBJ1-2; v_gene: TRBV7-2; abundance: -; CDR3aa: CASSLARGFYGYTF; CDR3nt: TGTGCCAGCAGCTTAGCTAGGGGCTTCTATGGCTACACCTTC
d_gene: TRBD1; j_gene: TRBJ1-2; v_gene: TRBV29-1; abundance: -; CDR3aa: CSVVIVEGGGYGYTF; CDR3nt: TGCAGCGTTGTGATAGTGGAAGGGGGCGGCTATGGCTACACCTTC
d_gene: -; j_gene: TRBJ1-2; v_gene: TRBV7-9; abundance: -; CDR3aa: CASSSNKGGANYGYTF; CDR3nt: TGTGCCAGCAGTTCAAATAAGGGGGGCGCCAACTATGGCTACACCTTC
d_gene: -; j_gene: TRBJ1-4; v_gene: TRBV19; abundance: -; CDR3aa: CASSIVALEATNEKLFF; CDR3nt: TGTGCCAGTAGTATCGTCGCTTTGGAAGCAACTAATGAAAAACTGTTTTTT
d_gene: -; j_gene: TRBJ2-4; v_gene: TRBV5-1; abundance: -; CDR3aa: CASSLEPGAKNIQYF; CDR3nt: TGCGCCAGCAGCTTGGAACCAGGGGCCAAAAACATTCAGTACTTC
d_gene: -; j_gene: TRBJ2-7; v_gene: TRBV5-6; abundance: few; CDR3aa: CASSYLFSEEEQYF; CDR3nt: TGTGCCAGCAGCTACCTTTTCAGCGAGGAGGAGCAGTACTTC
d_gene: TRBD1; j_gene: TRBJ2-7; v_gene: TRBV24-1; abundance: few; CDR3aa: CATSVNDRVTSYEQYF; CDR3nt: TGTGCCACCAGTGTTAACGACAGGGTGACCTCCTACGAGCAGTACTTC
d_gene: -; j_gene: TRBJ2-7; v_gene: TRBV7-6; abundance: -; CDR3aa: CASSLLPYEQYF; CDR3nt: TGTGCCAGCAGCTTACTTCCCTACGAGCAGTACTTC
d_gene: -; j_gene: TRBJ2-1; v_gene: TRBV11-2; abundance: -; CDR3aa: CASSSRSYNNEQFF; CDR3nt: TGTGCCAGCAGCTCCCGTTCCTATAACAATGAGCAGTTCTTC
d_gene: -; j_gene: TRBJ1-1; v_gene: TRBV27; abundance: -; CDR3aa: CASSPSLGGGQGNTEAFF; CDR3nt: TGTGCCAGCAGTCCCTCGCTGGGGGGGGGGCAAGGGAACACTGAAGCTTTCTTT
d_gene: -; j_gene: TRBJ2-1; v_gene: TRBV5-4; abundance: -; CDR3aa: CASSLSGSPKEQFF; CDR3nt: TGTGCCAGCAGCTTATCCGGGTCCCCTAAGGAGCAGTTCTTC
d_gene: -; j_gene: TRBJ1-3; v_gene: TRBV6-5; abundance: few; CDR3aa: CASSYSAVLSGNTIYF; CDR3nt: TGTGCCAGCAGTTACTCTGCGGTACTCTCTGGAAACACCATATATTTT
d_gene: -; j_gene: TRBJ2-1; v_gene: TRBV12-5; abundance: few; CDR3aa: CASGGIPNRASYNEQFF; CDR3nt: TGTGCTAGTGGTGGCATCCCCAACAGGGCTTCCTACAATGAGCAGTTCTTC
d_gene: TRBD1; j_gene: TRBJ1-2; v_gene: TRBV5-1; abundance: -; CDR3aa: CASSSRQGLTGYTF; CDR3nt: TGCGCCAGCAGCTCCCGACAGGGATTAACCGGCTACACCTTC
d_gene: -; j_gene: TRBJ2-5; v_gene: TRBV19; abundance: -; CDR3aa: CASSMVGLATQYF; CDR3nt: TGTGCCAGTAGTATGGTGGGACTGGCGACCCAGTACTTC
d_gene: -; j_gene: TRBJ2-5; v_gene: TRBV5-1; abundance: few; CDR3aa: CASSLISEETQYF; CDR3nt: TGCGCCAGCAGCTTGATCTCAGAAGAGACCCAGTACTTC